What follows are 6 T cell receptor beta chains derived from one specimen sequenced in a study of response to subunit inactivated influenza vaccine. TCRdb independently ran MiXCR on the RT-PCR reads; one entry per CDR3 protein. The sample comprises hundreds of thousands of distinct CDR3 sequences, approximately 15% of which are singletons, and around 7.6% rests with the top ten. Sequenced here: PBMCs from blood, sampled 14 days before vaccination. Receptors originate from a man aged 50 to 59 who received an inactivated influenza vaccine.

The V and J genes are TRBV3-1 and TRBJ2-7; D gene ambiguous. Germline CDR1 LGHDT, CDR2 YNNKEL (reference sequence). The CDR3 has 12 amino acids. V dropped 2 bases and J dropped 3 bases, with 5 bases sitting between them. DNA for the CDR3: TGTGCCAGCAGCCAAAACAACTACGAGCAGTACTTC. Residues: CASSQNNYEQYF.

The CDR3 DNA reads TGTGCCAGCACCCCGTATACGGGCGGGCTAGCGGGAGCCTACGAGCAGTACTTC. It specifies CASTPYTGGLAGAYEQYF. This chain connects TRBV12-3 or TRBV12-4 to TRBJ2-7; TRBD2 matches at 10 bases. This CDR3 spans 18 amino acids. V lost 7 bases, J lost 2 bases, and 17 bases stayed unmatched.

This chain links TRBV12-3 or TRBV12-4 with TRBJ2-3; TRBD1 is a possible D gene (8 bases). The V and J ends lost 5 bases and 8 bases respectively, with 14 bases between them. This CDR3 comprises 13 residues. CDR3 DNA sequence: TGTGCCAGCAGTGCCTACAGGGGGGGTACGCAGTATTTT. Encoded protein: CASSAYRGGTQYF.

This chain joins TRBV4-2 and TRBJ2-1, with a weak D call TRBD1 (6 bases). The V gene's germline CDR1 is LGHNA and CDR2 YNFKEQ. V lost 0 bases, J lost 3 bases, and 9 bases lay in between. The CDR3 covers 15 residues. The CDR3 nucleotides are TGTGCCAGCAGCCAAGAATTGGGACACTACAATGAGCAGTTCTTC. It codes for CASSQELGHYNEQFF.

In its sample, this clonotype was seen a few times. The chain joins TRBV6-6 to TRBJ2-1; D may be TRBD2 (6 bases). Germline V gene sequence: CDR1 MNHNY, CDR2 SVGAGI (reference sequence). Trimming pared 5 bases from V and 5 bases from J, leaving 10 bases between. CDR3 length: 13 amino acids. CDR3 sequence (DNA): TGTGCCAGCAGTAGACTAGGCAACAATGAGCAGTTCTTC. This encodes CASSRLGNNEQFF.

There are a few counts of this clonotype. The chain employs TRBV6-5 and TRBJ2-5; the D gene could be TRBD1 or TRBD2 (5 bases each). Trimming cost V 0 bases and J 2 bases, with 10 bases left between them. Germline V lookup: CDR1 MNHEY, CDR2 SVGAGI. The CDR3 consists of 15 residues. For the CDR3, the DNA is TGTGCCAGCAGTTACTCCGGGACCAAACAAGAGACCCAGTACTTC. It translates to CASSYSGTKQETQYF.